Listed here are 28 T cell receptor beta chains from one sample, sequenced in a study of T-cell memory formation after mild COVID-19. TCRdb used MiXCR to reprocess the 5' RACE reads, holding one entry per CDR3 protein. This sample has 350,000 to 450,000 distinct CDR3 sequences; approximately 15% occur once, and the top ten carry around 22%. Sequencing was performed on PBMCs or a T cell subset sorted from them (not recorded which). The origin of the receptors is a man younger than 35 who had mild COVID-19 (a few samples of this study predate the infection). Cell type and time point are not known.

In this sample, this clonotype turned up a few times. V gene TRBV29-1 combines with J gene TRBJ1-1; tentative D call: TRBD1 (6 bases). Looked up from germline, CDR1 is SQVTM and CDR2 is ANQGSEA. This CDR3 spans 15 amino acids. V lost 5 bases to trimming and J lost 1 base, with 17 bases between them. DNA for the CDR3: TGCAGCGTTCGGTTCGTGAGGACAGAGAACACTGAAGCTTTCTTT. Its translation is CSVRFVRTENTEAFF.

There are a few counts of this clonotype. This chain uses TRBV5-5 with TRBJ2-3, with D perhaps given as TRBD1 or TRBD2 (5 bases each). The CDR3 contains 15 residues. In germline, CDR1 is SGHKS, CDR2 YYEKEE (reference sequence). Trimming pared 4 bases from V and 0 bases from J, leaving 12 bases between. DNA for the CDR3: TGTGCCAGCAGCATCACGGGGCACAGCACAGATACGCAGTATTTT. Translation: CASSITGHSTDTQYF.

V is TRBV7-6 and J is TRBJ1-6; D is undetermined. The CDR3 has 13 residues. Germline values: CDR1 SGHVS, CDR2 FNYEAQ. Trimming left V 5 bases short and J 6 bases short, with 8 bases between. The CDR3 DNA is TGTGCCAGCAGCGGCGATGGTAATTCACCCCTCCACTTT. Protein product: CASSGDGNSPLHF.

This clonotype occurred a few times. The rearrangement links TRBV5-4 to TRBJ2-1; 10 bases are shared with TRBD2. With V trimmed by 4 bases and J by 8 bases, 9 bases remained unmatched. Germline lookup yields CDR1 SGHNT and CDR2 YYREEE (reference sequence). There are 15 residues in the CDR3. The chain's CDR3 is CASSRLAGGQHEQFF. In DNA form, the CDR3 reads TGTGCCAGCAGCCGATTAGCGGGGGGCCAGCATGAGCAGTTCTTC.

The V and J genes are TRBV24-1 and TRBJ1-1; no definite D call. CDR1 is KGHDR, CDR2 SFDVKD, per germline. The V gene lost 3 bases and the J gene lost 8 bases, with 12 bases spanning the gap. The CDR3 loop spans 13 amino acids. The CDR3 spells CATSDAHGNEAFF. The CDR3 region has the DNA TGTGCCACCAGTGATGCCCACGGGAACGAAGCTTTCTTT.

This clonotype was seen a handful of times. This chain connects TRBV6-2 or TRBV6-3 to TRBJ2-7; D ambiguous. The CDR3 length is 19 residues. The V end was cut by 2 bases, the J end by 4 bases, with 27 bases between. Looked up from germline, CDR1 is MNHEY and CDR2 is SVGEGT. Here the CDR3 DNA reads TGTGCCAGCAGTTACATCCCCACAACAGAAAGGCAATACCGGTACGAGCAGTACTTC. It is translated as CASSYIPTTERQYRYEQYF.

The J gene is TRBJ2-3, the V gene TRBV4-2; D may be TRBD2 (6 bases). The CDR3 runs 13 residues. V was cut by 4 bases and J by 5 bases, with 10 bases left in between. Germline V CDR1 and CDR2: LGHNA, YNFKEQ. CDR3 sequence reads: CASSPNGGDTQYF. The CDR3 coding sequence is TGTGCCAGCAGCCCCAACGGGGGAGATACGCAGTATTTT.

V is TRBV4-3 and J is TRBJ2-1; 7 bases match TRBD2. This CDR3 region has 16 residues. Trimming at V came to 3 bases and at J to 0 bases, leaving 5 bases not matched to a gene. Per the germline V gene, CDR1 is LGHNA and CDR2 is YSLEER. The CDR3: CASSQTSRSSYNEQFF. The DNA for the CDR3 is TGCGCCAGCAGCCAGACTAGCCGTAGCTCCTACAATGAGCAGTTCTTC.

The chain combines TRBV3-1 with TRBJ1-1; D is perhaps TRBD1 (5 bases). The CDR3 runs to 12 residues. CDR1 and CDR2 from the germline V gene are LGHDT and YNNKEL (reference sequence). The V and J ends lost 1 base and 8 bases respectively, with 8 bases between them. The CDR3 loop reads CASSQGQGEAFF. The DNA for the CDR3 is TGTGCCAGCAGCCAAGGTCAGGGCGAAGCTTTCTTT.

The genes are TRBV19 and TRBJ2-7; unclear D gene. V lost 4 bases to trimming and J lost 6 bases, with 19 bases between them. This CDR3 comprises 15 residues. Germline lookup yields CDR1 LNHDA and CDR2 SQIVND (reference sequence). The CDR3 here is CASSRKAVGLLEQYF. The CDR3 region has the DNA TGTGCCAGTAGTAGAAAGGCGGTCGGGCTCCTCGAGCAGTACTTC.

This chain joins TRBV7-9 and TRBJ2-3; the D gene is possibly TRBD2 (5 bases). Germline CDR1 SEHNR, CDR2 FQNEAQ (reference sequence). V was cut by 2 bases and J by 2 bases, with 8 bases left in between. The CDR3 consists of 14 residues. The CDR3 DNA sequence: TGTGCCAGCAGCTTAACCGGGGTCACAGATACGCAGTATTTT. Protein sequence: CASSLTGVTDTQYF.

At least ten counts were recorded for this clonotype. The CDR3 loop reads CASSSNPLEQYF. The CDR3 DNA reads as TGTGCCAGCAGTTCGAACCCCCTCGAGCAGTACTTC. The gene calls are TRBV27 and TRBJ2-7; D gene uncertain. Germline CDR1 MNHEY, CDR2 SMNVEV (reference sequence). The CDR3 is 12 amino acids. Trimming stripped 4 bases from V and 6 bases from J, with 10 bases between.

The rearrangement uses TRBV19 and TRBJ1-1, with a weak D call TRBD1 (6 bases). With 0 bases removed from V and 4 bases from J, the gap between germline ends came to 12 bases. This CDR3 region has 15 residues. Germline lookup yields CDR1 LNHDA and CDR2 SQIVND (reference sequence). The CDR3 nucleotides are TGTGCCAGTAGTATAGACACAGAGGGGGTCACTGAAGCTTTCTTT. Amino acids: CASSIDTEGVTEAFF.

The V and J genes are TRBV7-3 and TRBJ2-7; D perhaps matches TRBD1 (6 bases). The CDR3 sequence is 13 residues long. The V gene's germline CDR1 is SGHTA and CDR2 FQGTGA. V lost 4 bases and J lost 6, with 13 bases in between. CDR3 region: CASSYTQGSEQYF. The CDR3 nucleotides are TGTGCCAGCAGCTACACACAGGGCTCCGAGCAGTACTTC.

The rearrangement links TRBV4-3 to TRBJ1-3, with D uncertain. This CDR3 is built from 16 residues. CDR1 and CDR2 from the germline V gene are LGHNA and YSLEER. The V gene lost 4 bases and the J gene lost 0 bases, with 13 bases spanning the gap. The CDR3 here is CASSPGPGSSGNTIYF. DNA for the CDR3: TGCGCCAGCAGCCCCGGACCGGGCTCCTCTGGAAACACCATATATTTT.

This clonotype appeared many times. The V call is TRBV27, the J call TRBJ2-3; possibly TRBD2 for D (6 bases). V was shortened by 3 bases and J by 5 bases, with 21 bases between the two germline ends. CDR1 is MNHEY, CDR2 SMNVEV, per germline (reference sequence). This CDR3 region has 17 residues. CDR3 sequence: CASSLHGAIPGLDTQYF. The CDR3 DNA follows: TGTGCCAGCAGTTTGCATGGCGCCATCCCGGGACTAGATACGCAGTATTTT.

This clonotype was recorded a few times. The gene calls are TRBV29-1 and TRBJ2-6; D might be TRBD1 or TRBD2, each matching 5 bases. The CDR3 loop spans 14 amino acids. V lost 4 bases, J lost 4 bases, and 11 bases lay in between. In germline, CDR1 is SQVTM, CDR2 ANQGSEA. The CDR3 nucleotides read TGCAGCGTTGGAGTGGGGGTCGGGGCCAACGTCCTGACTTTC. Protein: CSVGVGVGANVLTF.

In its sample, this clonotype was seen a few times. The chain is built from TRBV7-2 and TRBJ2-1; D not resolved. Trimming shortened V by 3 bases and J by 0 bases, and 6 bases separated the two germline ends. The CDR3 spans 14 residues. Germline assignment: CDR1 SGHTA and CDR2 FQGNSA. The CDR3 nucleotides are TGTGCCAGCAGCTTTAGGAGCTCCTACAATGAGCAGTTCTTC. Protein product: CASSFRSSYNEQFF.

The CDR3 DNA sequence: TGTGCCAGCAGCTTTTCCCTTTCCCTGGCGACCGGGGAGCTGTTTTTT. Translation gives CASSFSLSLATGELFF. The chain links TRBV7-6 to TRBJ2-2; no reliable D call. This CDR3 is 16 amino acids long. The V end was cut by 3 bases, the J end by 5 bases, with 16 bases between. Germline V CDR1 and CDR2: SGHVS, FNYEAQ.

This clonotype has just a few counts. The CDR3 spells CASSSPGTTLHF. The CDR3 region has the DNA TGTGCCAGCAGCTCCCCCGGGACCACCCTCCACTTT. The V call is TRBV7-6, the J call TRBJ1-6, with D possibly TRBD1 on 5 matching bases. The V gene's germline CDR1 is SGHVS and CDR2 FNYEAQ. Trimming removed 4 bases from V and 14 bases from J, with 12 bases in between. This CDR3 is built from 12 residues.

This clonotype has a handful of counts. This sequence joins TRBV5-1 and TRBJ1-1; TRBD1 might be the D (6 bases). V shed 1 base and J shed 1 base, with 11 bases lying between them. CDR3 length: 15 amino acids. CDR1 SGHRS and CDR2 YFSETQ come from the germline V gene. CDR3 sequence (DNA): TGCGCCAGCAGCTTGTCAGGGACACCGAACACTGAAGCTTTCTTT. As protein: CASSLSGTPNTEAFF.

This clonotype came up many times. V and J are TRBV5-1 and TRBJ2-3; 7 bases are shared with TRBD1. The germline V gene has CDR1 SGHRS and CDR2 YFSETQ. With 3 bases clipped from V and 3 bases from J, the junction kept 13 bases outside the gene matches. This CDR3 is 17 amino acids long. CDR3 nucleotide sequence: TGCGCCAGCAGCTCCTCTCTGGCAGGGGGAAGAACAGATACGCAGTATTTT. Protein product: CASSSSLAGGRTDTQYF.

A few counts support this clonotype. This sequence joins TRBV5-1 and TRBJ1-1; D not certain. This CDR3 is built from 12 residues. V shed 4 bases and J shed 7 bases, with 11 bases lying between them. Germline CDR1 SGHRS, CDR2 YFSETQ. CDR3 in amino acids: CASSPAGNEAFF. CDR3 bases: TGCGCCAGCAGCCCCGCGGGCAATGAAGCTTTCTTT.

The table lists this clonotype with a few counts. The chain joins TRBV9 to TRBJ2-3; tentatively, D is TRBD1 or TRBD2 (5 bases each). The germline V and J ends were trimmed by 4 bases and 8 bases, with 23 bases remaining between them. The CDR3 length is 16 residues. CDR1 is SGDLS and CDR2 is YYNGEE in the germline V gene. CDR3 DNA sequence: TGTGCCAGCAGCCCTAGCCGGGGACCTACGTCGGGTACGCAGTATTTT. Amino acid sequence: CASSPSRGPTSGTQYF.

This clonotype has only a few counts. This chain joins TRBV2 and TRBJ2-1; TRBD2 matches 10 bases. The V and J ends lost 5 bases and 6 bases, in that order; junction bases with no gene match: 7. From germline, CDR1 is SNHLY and CDR2 FYNNEI. CDR3 size: 15 residues. The CDR3 bases are TGTGCCAGCAGTACAACTAGCGGGGCCCTCAATGAGCAGTTCTTC. Translating gives CASSTTSGALNEQFF.

This clonotype was counted a few times. The rearrangement joins TRBV7-9 to TRBJ2-1, with 7 bases fitting TRBD1. Trimming cost V 4 bases and J 8 bases; bases outside gene matches: 2. In germline, CDR1 is SEHNR, CDR2 FQNEAQ (reference sequence). The CDR3 sequence is 12 residues long. The CDR3, as DNA: TGTGCCAGCAGCTGGACAGGCGATGAGCAGTTCTTC. Its protein is CASSWTGDEQFF. The variable domain in full, with the rest retrieved from reference TRBV7-9 and TRBJ2-1, is DTGVSQNPRHKITKRGQNVTFRCDPISEHNRLYWYRQTLGQGPEFLTYFQNEAQLEKSRLLSDRFSAERPKGSFSTLEIQRTEQGDSAMYLCASSWTGDEQFFGPGTRLTVL.

This clonotype appeared many times. This chain links TRBV29-1 with TRBJ2-7; a possible D gene is TRBD1 (5 bases). Germline V lookup: CDR1 SQVTM, CDR2 ANQGSEA. The CDR3 length is 10 residues. Trimming took 4 bases from V and 6 from J, leaving 7 bases between them. In DNA form, the CDR3 reads TGCAGCGTTGTTAGGGGCGAGCAGTACTTC. Translated, it gives CSVVRGEQYF.

The chain has TRBV6-1 and TRBJ2-7; the D gene is possibly TRBD1 (5 bases). V was pared by 0 bases and J by 3 bases, with 6 bases between. Germline V gives CDR1 MNHNS, CDR2 SASEGT. The CDR3 spans 13 residues. As DNA, the CDR3 is TGTGCCAGCAGTGAAGCAGGGGACTACGAGCAGTACGTC. It yields the protein CASSEAGDYEQYV.